This section outlines one T cell receptor beta chain sequence together with its context. Its antigen is as yet unknown. Given a much more abundant clone one base away, this may be a read error. Semi-nested PCR with Nested Universal Primer A followed constant-region reverse priming of full-length variable regions. TCRdb re-called the 5' RACE reads with MiXCR, one entry per CDR3 protein. The repertoire holds 30,000 or so distinct CDR3 sequences, with over 25% as singletons. Treg sorting used a CD4+CD25+CD127-/low gate. Germline CDR1 and CDR2: MNHEY and SVGAGI. Deletions cut 0 bases from V and 3 bases from J, with 11 bases between. The CDR3 has 16 amino acids. General study points: Tumor memory CD4+ T cell TCR gene usage clustered with blood and lymph node memory CD4+ cells and lymph node naive CD4+ cells. The larger-cohort validation was restricted to a single TCR beta V-J rearrangement rather than whole repertoires.

This clonotype was obtained from a female donor with breast cancer. The gene calls are TRBV6-5 and TRBJ2-2; the D gene is possibly TRBD2 (6 bases). Specimen: tumor-infiltrating Tregs sorted from the breast tumor. CDR3 nucleotide sequence: TGTGCCAGCAGTTACTCTCCCAGGGAGGACACCGGGGAGCTGTTTTTT. Its translation: CASSYSPREDTGELFF.